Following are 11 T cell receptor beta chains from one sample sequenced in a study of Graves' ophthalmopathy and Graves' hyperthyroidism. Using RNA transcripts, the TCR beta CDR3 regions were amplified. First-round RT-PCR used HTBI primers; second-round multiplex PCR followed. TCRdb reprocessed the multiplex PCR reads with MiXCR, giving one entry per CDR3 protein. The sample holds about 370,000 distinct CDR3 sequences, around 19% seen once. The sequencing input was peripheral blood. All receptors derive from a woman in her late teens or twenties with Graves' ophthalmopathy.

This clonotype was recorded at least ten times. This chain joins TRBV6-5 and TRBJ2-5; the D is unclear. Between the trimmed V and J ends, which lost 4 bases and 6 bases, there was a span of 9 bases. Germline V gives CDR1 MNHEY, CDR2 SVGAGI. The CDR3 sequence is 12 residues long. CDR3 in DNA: TGTGCCAGCAGTTCAAGTACGAAGACCCAGTACTTC. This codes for CASSSSTKTQYF.

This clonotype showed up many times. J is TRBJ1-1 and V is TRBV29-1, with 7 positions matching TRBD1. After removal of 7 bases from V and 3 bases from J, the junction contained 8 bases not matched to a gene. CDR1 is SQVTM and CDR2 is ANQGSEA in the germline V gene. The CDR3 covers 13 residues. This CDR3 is CSARTGRDTEAFF. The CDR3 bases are TGCAGCGCCAGGACAGGACGGGACACTGAAGCTTTCTTT.

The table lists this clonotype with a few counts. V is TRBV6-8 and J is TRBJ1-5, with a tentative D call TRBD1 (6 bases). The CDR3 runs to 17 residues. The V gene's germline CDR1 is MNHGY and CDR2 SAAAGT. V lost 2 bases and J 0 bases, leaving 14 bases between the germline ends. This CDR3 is CASSYPQGSYSNQPQHF. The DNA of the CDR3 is TGTGCCAGCAGTTACCCACAGGGCTCCTATAGCAATCAGCCCCAGCATTTT.

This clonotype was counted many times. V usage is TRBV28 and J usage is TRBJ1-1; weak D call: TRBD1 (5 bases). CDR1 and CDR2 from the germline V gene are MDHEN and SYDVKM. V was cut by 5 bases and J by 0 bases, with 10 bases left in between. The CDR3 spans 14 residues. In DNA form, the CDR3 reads TGTGCCAGCAGTCCCCGACAGCTGAACACTGAAGCTTTCTTT. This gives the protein CASSPRQLNTEAFF.

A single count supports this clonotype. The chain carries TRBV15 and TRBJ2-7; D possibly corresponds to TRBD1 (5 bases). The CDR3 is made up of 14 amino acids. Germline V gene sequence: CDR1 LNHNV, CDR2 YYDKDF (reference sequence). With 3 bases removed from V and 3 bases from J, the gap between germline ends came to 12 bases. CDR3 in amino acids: CATSSDRRFYEQYF. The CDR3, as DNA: TGTGCCACCAGCAGCGACAGACGCTTCTACGAGCAGTACTTC.

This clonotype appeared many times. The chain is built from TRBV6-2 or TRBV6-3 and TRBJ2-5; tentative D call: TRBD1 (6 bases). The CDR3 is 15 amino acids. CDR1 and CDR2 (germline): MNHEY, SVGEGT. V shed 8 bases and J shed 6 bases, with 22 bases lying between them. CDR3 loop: CASHGWTDPEKTQYF. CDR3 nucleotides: TGTGCCAGCCATGGGTGGACAGACCCCGAGAAGACCCAGTACTTC.

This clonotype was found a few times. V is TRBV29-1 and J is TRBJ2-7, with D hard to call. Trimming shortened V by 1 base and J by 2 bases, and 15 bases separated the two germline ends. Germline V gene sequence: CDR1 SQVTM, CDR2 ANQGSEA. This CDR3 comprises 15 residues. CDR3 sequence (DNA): TGCAGCGTTGAAGCCCTTCGTGAGGAAACCTACGAGCAGTACTTC. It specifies CSVEALREETYEQYF.

The chain's CDR3 is CASSFTSGSGLETQYF. For the CDR3, the DNA is TGTGCCAGCAGCTTTACTAGCGGGAGCGGGTTGGAGACCCAGTACTTC. J is TRBJ2-5 and V is TRBV12-1; the listed D gene, TRBD2, was not tested against the DNA. TRBV12-1 is a documented pseudogene. CDR3 length: 16 amino acids.

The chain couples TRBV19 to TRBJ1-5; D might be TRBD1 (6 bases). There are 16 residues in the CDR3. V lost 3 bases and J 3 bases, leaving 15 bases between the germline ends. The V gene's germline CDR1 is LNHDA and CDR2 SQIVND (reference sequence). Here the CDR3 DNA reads TGTGCCAGTAGTATTCAGGGAGACAGGTACAATCAGCCCCAGCATTTT. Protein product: CASSIQGDRYNQPQHF. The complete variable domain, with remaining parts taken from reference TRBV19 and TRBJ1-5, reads DGGITQSPKYLFRKEGQNVTLSCEQNLNHDAMYWYRQDPGQGLRLIYYSQIVNDFQKGDIAEGYSVSREKKESFPLTVTSAQKNPTAFYLCASSIQGDRYNQPQHFGDGTRLSIL.

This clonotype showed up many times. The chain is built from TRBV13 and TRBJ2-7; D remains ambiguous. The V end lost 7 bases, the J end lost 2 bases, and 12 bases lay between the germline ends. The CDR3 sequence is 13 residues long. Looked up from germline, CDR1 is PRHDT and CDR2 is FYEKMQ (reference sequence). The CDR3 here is CASTGPPTYEQYF. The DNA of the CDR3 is TGTGCCAGCACTGGCCCGCCGACCTACGAGCAGTACTTC.

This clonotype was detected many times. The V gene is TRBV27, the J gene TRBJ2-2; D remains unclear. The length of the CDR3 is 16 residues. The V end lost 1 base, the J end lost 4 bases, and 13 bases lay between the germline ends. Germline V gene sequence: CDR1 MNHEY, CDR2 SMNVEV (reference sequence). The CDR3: CASSLYSGLPTGELFF. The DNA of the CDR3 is TGTGCCAGCAGTTTATACTCCGGGCTACCCACCGGGGAGCTGTTTTTT.